This section outlines one T cell receptor beta chain sequence together with its context. Its target is not known. These data originate in a study of cytomegalovirus exposure and HLA in healthy donors. Whole-study results and caveats: In vitro confirmation showed a few CMV-associated chains to be CMV antigen specific. The likely explanation for a cluster of highly shared sequence variants was sequencing artifact. One variant, a missense change in DCLRE1C, was linked in a later analysis to TCR beta V- and J-gene trimming. Within a later analysis, the majority of CMV-associated TCR beta chains appeared HLA-restricted.

The PCR had 60 Vbeta and 13 Jbeta primers. Method: immunoSEQ multiplex PCR; TCRdb's copy keeps in-frame clones and lacks some. In the table there are about 190,000 clones, 81% of which are singletons. The CDR3 runs 16 residues. Trimming pared 2 bases from V and 2 bases from J, leaving 16 bases between. Germline V gene sequence: CDR1 MDHEN, CDR2 SYDVKM. The sequence came from a man in his forties in good health and CMV-seropositive. The chain recombines TRBV28 with TRBJ2-7; weak D call: TRBD2 (6 bases). Sequenced sample: PBMCs. CDR3 protein: CASSLRIGGTAYEQYF. The CDR3 nucleotides are TGTGCCAGCAGTTTACGGATCGGCGGGACCGCCTACGAGCAGTACTTC.